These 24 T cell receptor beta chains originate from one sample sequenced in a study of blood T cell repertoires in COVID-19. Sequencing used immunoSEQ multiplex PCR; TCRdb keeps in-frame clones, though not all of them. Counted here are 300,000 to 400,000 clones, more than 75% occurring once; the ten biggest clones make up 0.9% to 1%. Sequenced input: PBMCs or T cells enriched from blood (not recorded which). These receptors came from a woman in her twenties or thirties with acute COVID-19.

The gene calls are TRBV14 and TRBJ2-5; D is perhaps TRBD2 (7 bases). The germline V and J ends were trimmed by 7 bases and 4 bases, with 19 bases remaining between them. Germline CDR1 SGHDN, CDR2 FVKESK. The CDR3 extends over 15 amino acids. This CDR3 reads CASNIMGGAAETQYF. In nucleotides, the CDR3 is TGTGCCAGCAACATAATGGGGGGGGCGGCAGAGACCCAGTACTTC.

Here the CDR3 reads CSVLQGAHGYTF. The CDR3 nucleotides are TGCAGCGTTTTACAGGGGGCGCATGGCTACACCTTC. J is TRBJ1-2 and V is TRBV29-1; 9 bases agree with TRBD1. J was trimmed by 6 bases and V by 5 bases; bases with no gene match: 4. The CDR3 length is 12 residues. Looked up from germline, CDR1 is SQVTM and CDR2 is ANQGSEA. Combining the CDR3 with reference TRBV29-1 and TRBJ1-2 gives the whole variable domain SAVISQKPSRDICQRGTSLTIQCQVDSQVTMMFWYRQQPGQSLTLIATANQGSEATYESGFVIDKFPISRPNLTFSTLTVSNMSPEDSSIYLCSVLQGAHGYTFGSGTRLTVV.

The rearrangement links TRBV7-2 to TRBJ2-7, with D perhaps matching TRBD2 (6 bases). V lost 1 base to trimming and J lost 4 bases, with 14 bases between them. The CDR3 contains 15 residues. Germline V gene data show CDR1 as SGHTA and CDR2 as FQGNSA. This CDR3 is CASSLEWGRRYEQYF. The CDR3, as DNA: TGTGCCAGCAGCTTAGAATGGGGGAGGAGATACGAGCAGTACTTC.

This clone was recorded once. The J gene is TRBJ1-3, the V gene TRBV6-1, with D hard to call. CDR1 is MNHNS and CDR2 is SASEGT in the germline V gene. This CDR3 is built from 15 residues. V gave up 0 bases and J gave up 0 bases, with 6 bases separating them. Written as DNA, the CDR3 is TGTGCCAGCAGTGAAGCACAGAGCTCTGGAAACACCATATATTTT. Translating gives CASSEAQSSGNTIYF.

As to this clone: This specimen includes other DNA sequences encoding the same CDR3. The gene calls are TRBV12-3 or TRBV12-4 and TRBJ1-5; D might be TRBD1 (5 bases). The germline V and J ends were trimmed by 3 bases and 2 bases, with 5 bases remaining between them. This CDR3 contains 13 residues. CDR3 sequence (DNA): TGTGCCAGCAGTTTGACAGGCAATCAGCCCCAGCATTTT. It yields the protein CASSLTGNQPQHF.

The CDR3 here is CASSLGQGALGTEAFF. The CDR3 DNA is TGTGCCAGCAGCTTGGGCCAGGGGGCTTTAGGCACTGAAGCTTTCTTT. V gene TRBV7-9 combines with J gene TRBJ1-1; 8 bases are shared with TRBD1. Trimming at V came to 3 bases and at J to 4 bases, leaving 10 bases not matched to a gene. CDR1 and CDR2 (germline): SEHNR, FQNEAQ (reference sequence). The CDR3 runs 16 residues. The full variable domain, in which reference TRBV7-9 and TRBJ1-1 provide the parts outside the CDR3, is DTGVSQNPRHKITKRGQNVTFRCDPISEHNRLYWYRQTLGQGPEFLTYFQNEAQLEKSRLLSDRFSAERPKGSFSTLEIQRTEQGDSAMYLCASSLGQGALGTEAFFGQGTRLTVV.

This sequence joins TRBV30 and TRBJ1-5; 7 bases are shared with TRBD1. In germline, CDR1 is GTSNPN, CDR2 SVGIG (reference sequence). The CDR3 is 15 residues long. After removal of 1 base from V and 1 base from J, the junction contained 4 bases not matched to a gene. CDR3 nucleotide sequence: TGTGCCTGGAGTGGGGGACAGACAAGCAATCAGCCCCAGCATTTT. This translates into CAWSGGQTSNQPQHF.

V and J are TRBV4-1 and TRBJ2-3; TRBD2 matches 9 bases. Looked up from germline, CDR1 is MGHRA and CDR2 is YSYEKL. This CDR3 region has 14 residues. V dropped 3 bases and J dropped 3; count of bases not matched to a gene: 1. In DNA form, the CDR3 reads TGCGCCAGCAGCCATCTAGCGGGGACAGATACGCAGTATTTT. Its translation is CASSHLAGTDTQYF.

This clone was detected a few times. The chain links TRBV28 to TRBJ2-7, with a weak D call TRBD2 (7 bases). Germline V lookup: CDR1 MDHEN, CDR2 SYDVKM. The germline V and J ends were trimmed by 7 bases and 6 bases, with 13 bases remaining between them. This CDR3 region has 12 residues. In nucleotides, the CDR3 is TGTGCCAGCACTCTGGGGGGGCTCGAGCAGTACTTC. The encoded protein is CASTLGGLEQYF.

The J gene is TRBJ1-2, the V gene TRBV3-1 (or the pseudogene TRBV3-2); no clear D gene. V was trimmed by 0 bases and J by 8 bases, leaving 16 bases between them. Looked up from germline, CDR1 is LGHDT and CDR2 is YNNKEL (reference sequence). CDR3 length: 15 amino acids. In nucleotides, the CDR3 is TGTGCCAGCAGCCAAGATCGAGGAAAGCTGAAGGGCTACACCTTC. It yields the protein CASSQDRGKLKGYTF.

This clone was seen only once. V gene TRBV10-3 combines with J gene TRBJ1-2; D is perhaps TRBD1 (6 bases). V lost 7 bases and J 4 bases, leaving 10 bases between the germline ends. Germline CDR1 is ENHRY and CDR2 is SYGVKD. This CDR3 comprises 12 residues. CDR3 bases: TGTGCCATCAAAGGACAGCTCTATGGCTACACCTTC. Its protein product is CAIKGQLYGYTF.

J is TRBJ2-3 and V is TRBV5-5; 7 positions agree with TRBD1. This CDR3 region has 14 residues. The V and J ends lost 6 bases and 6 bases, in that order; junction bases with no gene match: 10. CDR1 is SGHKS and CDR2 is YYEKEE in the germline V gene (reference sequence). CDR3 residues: CASNPGGSLDTQYF. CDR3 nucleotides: TGTGCCAGCAACCCAGGGGGAAGTCTGGATACGCAGTATTTT.

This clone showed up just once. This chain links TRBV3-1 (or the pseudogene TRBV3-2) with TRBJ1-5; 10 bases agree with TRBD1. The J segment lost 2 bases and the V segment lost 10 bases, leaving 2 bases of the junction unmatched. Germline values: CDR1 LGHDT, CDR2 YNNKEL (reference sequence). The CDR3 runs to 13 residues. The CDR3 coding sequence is TGTGCCACCGGGACAGGGGGCAATCAGCCCCAGCATTTT. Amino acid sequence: CATGTGGNQPQHF.

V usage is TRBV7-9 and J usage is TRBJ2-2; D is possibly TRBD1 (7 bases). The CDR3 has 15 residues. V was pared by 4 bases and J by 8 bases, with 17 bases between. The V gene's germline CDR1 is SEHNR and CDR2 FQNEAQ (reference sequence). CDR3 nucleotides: TGTGCCAGCAGCTCCCCCCAGGGGGGATCTGGGGAGCTGTTTTTT. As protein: CASSSPQGGSGELFF.

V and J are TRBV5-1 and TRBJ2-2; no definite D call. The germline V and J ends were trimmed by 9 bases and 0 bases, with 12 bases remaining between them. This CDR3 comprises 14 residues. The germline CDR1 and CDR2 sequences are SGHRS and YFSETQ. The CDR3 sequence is CATTDTANTGELFF. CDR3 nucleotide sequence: TGCGCCACCACAGACACAGCGAACACCGGGGAGCTGTTTTTT.

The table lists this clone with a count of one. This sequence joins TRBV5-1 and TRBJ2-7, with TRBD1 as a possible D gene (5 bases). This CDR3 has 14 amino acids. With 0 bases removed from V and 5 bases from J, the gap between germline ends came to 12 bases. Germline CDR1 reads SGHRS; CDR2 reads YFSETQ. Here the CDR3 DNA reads TGCGCCAGCAGCTTGGGGGGCCCCTTTAACGAGCAGTACTTC. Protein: CASSLGGPFNEQYF. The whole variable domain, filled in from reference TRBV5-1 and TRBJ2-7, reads KAGVTQTPRYLIKTRGQQVTLSCSPISGHRSVSWYQQTPGQGLQFLFEYFSETQRNKGNFPGRFSGRQFSNSRSEMNVSTLELGDSALYLCASSLGGPFNEQYFGPGTRLTVT.

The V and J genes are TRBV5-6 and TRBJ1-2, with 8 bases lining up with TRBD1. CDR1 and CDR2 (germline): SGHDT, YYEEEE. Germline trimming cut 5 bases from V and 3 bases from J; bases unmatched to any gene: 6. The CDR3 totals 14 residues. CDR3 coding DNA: TGTGCCAGCAGATCCAGGGGGCATGACTATGGCTACACCTTC. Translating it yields CASRSRGHDYGYTF.

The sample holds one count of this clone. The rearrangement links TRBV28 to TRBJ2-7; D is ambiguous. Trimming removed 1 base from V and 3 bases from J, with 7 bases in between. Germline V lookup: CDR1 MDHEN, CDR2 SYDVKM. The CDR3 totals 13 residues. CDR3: CASSLSGYYEQYF. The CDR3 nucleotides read TGTGCCAGCAGTTTATCCGGGTACTACGAGCAGTACTTC.

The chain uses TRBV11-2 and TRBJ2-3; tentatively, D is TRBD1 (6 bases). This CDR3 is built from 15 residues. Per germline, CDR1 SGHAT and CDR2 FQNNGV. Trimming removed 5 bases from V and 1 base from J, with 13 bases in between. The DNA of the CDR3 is TGTGCCAGCAGCCCCGGACCAGGGGGCACAGATACGCAGTATTTT. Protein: CASSPGPGGTDTQYF.

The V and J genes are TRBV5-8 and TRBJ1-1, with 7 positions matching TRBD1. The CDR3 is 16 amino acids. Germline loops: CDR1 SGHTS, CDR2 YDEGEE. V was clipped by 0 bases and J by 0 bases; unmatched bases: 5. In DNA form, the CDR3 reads TGTGCCAGCAGCTTGGCTCCCGGGACAGTGAACACTGAAGCTTTCTTT. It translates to CASSLAPGTVNTEAFF.

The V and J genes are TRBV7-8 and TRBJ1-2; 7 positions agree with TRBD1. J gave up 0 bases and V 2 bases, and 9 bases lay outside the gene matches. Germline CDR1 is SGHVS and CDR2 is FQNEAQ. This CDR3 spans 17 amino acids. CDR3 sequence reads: CASSLRAGGTANYGYTF. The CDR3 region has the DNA TGTGCCAGCAGCTTAAGGGCGGGAGGGACAGCTAACTATGGCTACACCTTC.

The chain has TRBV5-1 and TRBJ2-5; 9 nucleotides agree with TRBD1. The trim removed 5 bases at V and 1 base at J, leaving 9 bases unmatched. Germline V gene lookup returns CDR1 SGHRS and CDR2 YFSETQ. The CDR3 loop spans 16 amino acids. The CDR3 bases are TGCGCCAGCAGTCGCTATCCGGGACAGGGCCAAGAGACCCAGTACTTC. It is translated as CASSRYPGQGQETQYF.

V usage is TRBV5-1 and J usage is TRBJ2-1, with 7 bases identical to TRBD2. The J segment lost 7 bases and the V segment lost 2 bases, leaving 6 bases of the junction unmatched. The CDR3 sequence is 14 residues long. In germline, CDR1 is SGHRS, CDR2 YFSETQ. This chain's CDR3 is CASSLGTIRNEQFF. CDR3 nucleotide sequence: TGCGCCAGCAGCTTAGGGACTATCAGGAATGAGCAGTTCTTC.

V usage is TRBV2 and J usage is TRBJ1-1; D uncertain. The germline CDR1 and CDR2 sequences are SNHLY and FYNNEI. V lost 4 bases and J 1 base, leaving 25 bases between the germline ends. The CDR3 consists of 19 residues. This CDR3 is CASSGLEPGIPLGNTEAFF. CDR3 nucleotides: TGTGCCAGCAGTGGATTAGAACCGGGAATCCCCTTGGGGAACACTGAAGCTTTCTTT.